One and the same sample provided the 20 T cell receptor beta chains below, sequenced in a study of CD8 T cells in ankylosing spondylitis. Study outcomes and limitations: Apparently characteristic of ankylosing spondylitis blood was a TCR beta motif (about eight highly homologous variants).

TCRdb called the 5' RACE reads again in MiXCR, with one record for every CDR3 protein. The sample carries roughly 440,000 distinct CDR3 sequences, about 15% recorded once. Their antigen targets remain unknown. The material sequenced was blood, either unsorted or a sorted T cell fraction (not recorded which). The receptors originated from a male donor with ankylosing spondylitis.

This clonotype is a singleton in its sample. This chain connects TRBV12-3 or TRBV12-4 to TRBJ1-5; D gene ambiguous. Trimming took off 5 bases at V and 10 bases at J, with 12 bases between the two ends. The CDR3 is 12 residues long. Here the CDR3 DNA reads TGTGCCAGCAGTCCAATCCCAAGACCCCAGCATTTT. Its protein product is CASSPIPRPQHF.

In its sample, this clonotype was seen a few times. This rearrangement joins TRBV6-2 or TRBV6-3 to TRBJ2-1, with 12 bases that match TRBD1. The germline gives CDR1 MNHEY, CDR2 SVGEGT. The CDR3 spans 15 residues. Unmatched junction bases numbered 7, after V lost 6 bases and J lost 7 bases. Written as DNA, the CDR3 is TGTGCCAGCAGGGGGGGACAGGGGGCGCGAAATGAGCAGTTCTTC. It specifies CASRGGQGARNEQFF.

This clonotype has more than one count but fewer than ten. The V call is TRBV6-1, the J call TRBJ2-1, with 8 nucleotides matching TRBD2. Trimming at V came to 5 bases and at J to 8 bases, leaving 11 bases not matched to a gene. CDR3 length: 15 amino acids. Germline V CDR1 and CDR2: MNHNS, SASEGT. The CDR3 DNA follows: TGTGCCAGCAGTACCGGACTAGCACCTTGGGATGAGCAGTTCTTC. This gives the protein CASSTGLAPWDEQFF.

This chain joins TRBV18 and TRBJ1-2; weak D call: TRBD1 (5 bases). V lost 3 bases to trimming and J lost 0 bases, with 11 bases between them. From germline, CDR1 is KGHSH and CDR2 LQKENI. The CDR3 sequence is 15 residues long. CDR3 sequence: CASSPDSQANYGYTF. In nucleotides, the CDR3 is TGTGCCAGCTCACCCGACAGTCAAGCTAACTATGGCTACACCTTC.

The CDR3 loop is CATSGNTGVNYNEQFF. In DNA, the CDR3 is TGTGCCACCAGTGGTAACACAGGGGTAAACTACAATGAGCAGTTCTTC. The V and J genes are TRBV24-1 and TRBJ2-1; 7 bases match TRBD1. The CDR3 loop spans 16 amino acids. V lost 5 bases, J lost 3 bases, and 9 bases stayed unmatched. The germline V gene has CDR1 KGHDR and CDR2 SFDVKD.

This clonotype was recorded a few times. This chain joins TRBV12-3 or TRBV12-4 and TRBJ2-1; 9 bases are shared with TRBD1. The CDR3 is made up of 15 amino acids. Trimming took 5 bases from V and 3 from J; bases not matched to a gene: 5. The CDR3 region has the DNA TGTGCCAGCAGTCTGGGACAGGGAAACTACAATGAGCAGTTCTTC. It encodes CASSLGQGNYNEQFF.

This clonotype showed up just a few times. The rearrangement joins TRBV19 to TRBJ2-1; D unresolved. This CDR3 is 13 amino acids long. Between the trimmed V and J ends, which lost 2 bases and 4 bases, there was a span of 6 bases. Germline V gene lookup returns CDR1 LNHDA and CDR2 SQIVND (reference sequence). The CDR3 reads CASSINGYNEQFF. The CDR3 DNA follows: TGTGCCAGTAGTATAAACGGATACAATGAGCAGTTCTTC.

The sample holds a few counts of this clonotype. The chain joins TRBV11-2 to TRBJ1-5; a weak D match, TRBD1 (6 bases). Germline CDR1 reads SGHAT; CDR2 reads FQNNGV. The CDR3 spans 13 residues. Trimming removed 3 bases from V and 8 bases from J, with 11 bases in between. The CDR3 nucleotides read TGTGCCAGCAGCTTGGGGGGCGGGGAGCCCCAGCATTTT. Its translation: CASSLGGGEPQHF.

In its sample, this clonotype was seen a few times. The genes are TRBV9 and TRBJ2-6; D is unresolved. Germline assignment: CDR1 SGDLS and CDR2 YYNGEE. The CDR3 has 15 residues. V was clipped by 3 bases and J by 0 bases, with 7 bases between them. CDR3 bases: TGTGCCAGCAGCGCATTTAGCTCTGGGGCCAACGTCCTGACTTTC. Translation: CASSAFSSGANVLTF.

The CDR3 sequence is CASSFIHEQYF. CDR3 sequence (DNA): TGTGCCAGCAGCTTCATCCACGAGCAGTACTTC. The J gene is TRBJ2-7, the V gene TRBV7-2; D is ambiguous. Germline loops: CDR1 SGHTA, CDR2 FQGNSA. V dropped 3 bases and J dropped 5 bases, with 5 bases sitting between them. The CDR3 runs 11 residues.

This clonotype was recorded a few times. The gene calls are TRBV20-1 and TRBJ1-2; D unclear. With 0 bases removed from V and 0 bases from J, the gap between germline ends came to 11 bases. The length of the CDR3 is 15 residues. Per the germline V gene, CDR1 is DFQATT and CDR2 is SNEGSKA (reference sequence). CDR3 bases: TGCAGTGCTAGAGATAAGGCCGAGCCTAACTATGGCTACACCTTC. It codes for CSARDKAEPNYGYTF.

In this sample, this clonotype turned up a few times. The genes are TRBV4-2 and TRBJ2-1; D is perhaps TRBD1 or TRBD2 (5 bases each). V was cut by 1 base and J by 7 bases, with 14 bases left in between. CDR1 LGHNA and CDR2 YNFKEQ come from the germline V gene. The length of the CDR3 is 15 residues. The CDR3 loop reads CASSQGTGLGNEQFF. The CDR3 DNA reads as TGTGCCAGCAGCCAAGGGACGGGGCTTGGAAATGAGCAGTTCTTC.

This sequence joins TRBV20-1 and TRBJ2-1; tentative D call: TRBD2 (6 bases). The CDR3 length is 13 residues. With 6 bases removed from V and 5 bases from J, the gap between germline ends came to 14 bases. The germline V gene has CDR1 DFQATT and CDR2 SNEGSKA (reference sequence). Written as DNA, the CDR3 is TGCAGTGCCGGAGGGCCGAAGAACAATGAGCAGTTCTTC. It codes for CSAGGPKNNEQFF.

The chain joins TRBV20-1 to TRBJ2-1; D is unresolved. CDR1 and CDR2 (germline): DFQATT, SNEGSKA (reference sequence). Deletions cut 2 bases from V and 0 bases from J, with 8 bases between. The length of the CDR3 is 14 residues. The chain's CDR3 is CSARSHSSYNEQFF. For the CDR3, the DNA is TGCAGTGCTAGATCCCATAGCTCCTACAATGAGCAGTTCTTC.

This clonotype was detected once. The chain has TRBV5-1 and TRBJ2-1; D unclear. Germline-derived CDR1 and CDR2 are SGHRS and YFSETQ. V lost 0 bases and J lost 9, with 10 bases in between. This CDR3 contains 13 residues. Here the CDR3 DNA reads TGCGCCAGCAGCTTGGGTGGGGTACCTGAGCAGTTCTTC. It yields the protein CASSLGGVPEQFF.

This clonotype was counted only a few times. The CDR3 DNA reads TGTGCCATCAAGGGCAGTTTCTCTGGGGCCAACGTCCTGACTTTC. Amino acid sequence: CAIKGSFSGANVLTF. The rearrangement joins TRBV10-3 to TRBJ2-6, with no clear D. This CDR3 contains 15 residues. The germline V gene encodes CDR1 ENHRY and CDR2 SYGVKD. Trimming shortened V by 7 bases and J by 0 bases, and 10 bases separated the two germline ends.

This clonotype appeared a few times. The V and J genes are TRBV28 and TRBJ2-3; 10 bases line up with TRBD1. Per the germline V gene, CDR1 is MDHEN and CDR2 is SYDVKM. This CDR3 spans 16 amino acids. The V gene end was trimmed by 10 bases and the J gene end by 0 bases; junction bases not matched to a gene: 10. The CDR3 DNA is TGTGCCACCCGGACGACAGGGGGCTCGAGCACAGATACGCAGTATTTT. Translated: CATRTTGGSSTDTQYF.

This clonotype was found a few times. This chain joins TRBV19 and TRBJ2-7; D is ambiguous. CDR3 length equals 16 residues. V gave up 3 bases and J gave up 2 bases, with 17 bases separating them. Germline assignment: CDR1 LNHDA and CDR2 SQIVND (reference sequence). The CDR3 loop reads CASSINFVGSTYEQYF. CDR3 in DNA: TGTGCCAGTAGTATTAACTTCGTCGGCTCTACCTACGAGCAGTACTTC.

The V gene is TRBV13, the J gene TRBJ2-2, with unresolved D. V was pared by 7 bases and J by 0 bases, with 12 bases between. Germline V CDR1 and CDR2: PRHDT, FYEKMQ (reference sequence). The CDR3 spans 15 residues. CDR3 amino acids: CASTPSHANTGELFF. The CDR3 DNA sequence: TGTGCCAGCACCCCGTCCCACGCGAACACCGGGGAGCTGTTTTTT.

This clonotype was picked up a small number of times. The J gene is TRBJ1-3, the V gene TRBV20-1; no firm D call. The germline CDR1 and CDR2 sequences are DFQATT and SNEGSKA (reference sequence). This CDR3 is built from 16 residues. The V gene lost 0 bases and the J gene lost 0 bases, with 12 bases spanning the gap. CDR3 nucleotide sequence: TGCAGTGCTAGAGATTTGGGTCGCCACTCTGGAAACACCATATATTTT. Its protein is CSARDLGRHSGNTIYF.